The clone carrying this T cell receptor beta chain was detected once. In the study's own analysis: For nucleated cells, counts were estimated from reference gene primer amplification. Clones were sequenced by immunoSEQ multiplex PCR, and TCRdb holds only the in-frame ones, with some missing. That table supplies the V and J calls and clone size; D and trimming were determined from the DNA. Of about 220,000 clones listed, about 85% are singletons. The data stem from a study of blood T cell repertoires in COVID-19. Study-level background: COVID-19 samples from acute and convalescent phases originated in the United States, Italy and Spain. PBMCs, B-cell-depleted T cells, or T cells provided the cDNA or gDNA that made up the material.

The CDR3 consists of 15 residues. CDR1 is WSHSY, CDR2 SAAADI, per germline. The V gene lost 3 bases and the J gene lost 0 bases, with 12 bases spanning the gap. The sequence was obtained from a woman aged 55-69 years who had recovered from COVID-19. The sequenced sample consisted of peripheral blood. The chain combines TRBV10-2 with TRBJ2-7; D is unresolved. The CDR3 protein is CASSEWSQSSYEQYF. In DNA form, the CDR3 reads TGCGCCAGCAGTGAATGGAGCCAAAGCTCCTACGAGCAGTACTTC.